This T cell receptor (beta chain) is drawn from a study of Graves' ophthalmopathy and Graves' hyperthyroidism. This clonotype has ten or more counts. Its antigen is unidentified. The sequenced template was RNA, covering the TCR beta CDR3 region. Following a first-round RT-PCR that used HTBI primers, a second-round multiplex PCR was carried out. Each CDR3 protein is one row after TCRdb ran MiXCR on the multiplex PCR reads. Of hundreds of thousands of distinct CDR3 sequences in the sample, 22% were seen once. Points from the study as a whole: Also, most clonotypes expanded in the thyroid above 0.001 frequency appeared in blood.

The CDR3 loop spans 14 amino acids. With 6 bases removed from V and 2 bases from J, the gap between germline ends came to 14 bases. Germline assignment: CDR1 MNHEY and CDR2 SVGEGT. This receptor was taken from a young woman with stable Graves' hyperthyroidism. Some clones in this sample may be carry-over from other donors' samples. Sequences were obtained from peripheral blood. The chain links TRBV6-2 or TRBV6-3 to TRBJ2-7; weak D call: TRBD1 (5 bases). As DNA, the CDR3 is TGTGCCAGCAGCTTACCGACAGCCACCTACGAGCAGTACTTC. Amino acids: CASSLPTATYEQYF.